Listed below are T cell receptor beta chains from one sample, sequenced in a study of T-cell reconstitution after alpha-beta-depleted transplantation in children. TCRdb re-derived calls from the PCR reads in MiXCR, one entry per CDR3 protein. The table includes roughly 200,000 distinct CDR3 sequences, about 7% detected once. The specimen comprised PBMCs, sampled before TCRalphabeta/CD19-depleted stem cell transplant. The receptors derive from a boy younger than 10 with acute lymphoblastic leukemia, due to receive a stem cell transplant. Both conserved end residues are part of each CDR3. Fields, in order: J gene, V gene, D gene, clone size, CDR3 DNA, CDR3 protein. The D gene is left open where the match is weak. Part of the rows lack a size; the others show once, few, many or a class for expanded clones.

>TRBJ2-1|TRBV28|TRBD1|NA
TGTGCCAGCGGGGGAGGGGACAGGGGATTCCACAATGAGCAGTTCTTC
CASGGGDRGFHNEQFF
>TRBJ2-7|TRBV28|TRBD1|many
TGTGCCAGCAATGCCGGGACAGGGGGACGCTACGAGCAGTACTTC
CASNAGTGGRYEQYF
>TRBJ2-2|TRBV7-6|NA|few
TGTGCCAGCAGCCGGCTAGGGGCCACCGGGGAGCTGTTTTTT
CASSRLGATGELFF
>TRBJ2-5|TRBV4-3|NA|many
TGCGCCAGCAGCCAAATACTCGATCCAGGAGAGACCCAGTACTTC
CASSQILDPGETQYF
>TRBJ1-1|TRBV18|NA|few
TGTGCCAGCTCACCTCAGGGCTTGATGGTTCAGAGGACTGAAGCTTTCTTT
CASSPQGLMVQRTEAFF
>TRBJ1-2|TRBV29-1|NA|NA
TGCAGCGTAAACCGGGGGACCGAATATCGTAATGGCTACACCTTC
CSVNRGTEYRNGYTF
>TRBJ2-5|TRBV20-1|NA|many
TGCAGTGCTAGTAGGTGGGAGACCCAGTACTTC
CSASRWETQYF
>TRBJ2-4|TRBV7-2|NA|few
TGTGCCAGCAGCTTAGTGACCGTAAGCCAAAACATTCAGTACTTC
CASSLVTVSQNIQYF
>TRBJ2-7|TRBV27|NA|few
TGTGCCAGCAGTTTACTGGTCTCGGCCGAGCAGTACTTC
CASSLLVSAEQYF
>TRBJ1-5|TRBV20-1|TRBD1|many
TGCAGTGGGGGCACAGGGGGCAATCAGCCCCAGCATTTT
CSGGTGGNQPQHF